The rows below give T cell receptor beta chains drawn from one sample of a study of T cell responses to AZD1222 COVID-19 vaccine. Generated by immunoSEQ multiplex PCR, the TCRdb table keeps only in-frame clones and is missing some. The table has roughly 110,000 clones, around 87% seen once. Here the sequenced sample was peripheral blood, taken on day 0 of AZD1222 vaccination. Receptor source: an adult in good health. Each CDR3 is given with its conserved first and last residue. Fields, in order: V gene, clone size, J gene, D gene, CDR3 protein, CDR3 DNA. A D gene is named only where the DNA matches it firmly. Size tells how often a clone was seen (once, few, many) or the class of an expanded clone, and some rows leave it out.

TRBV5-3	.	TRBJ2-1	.	CARSLPDYNEQFF	TGTGCCAGAAGCTTGCCGGACTACAATGAGCAGTTCTTC
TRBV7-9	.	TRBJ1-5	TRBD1	CASSLGTGRFYQPQHF	TGTGCCAGCAGCCTTGGGACAGGGCGGTTCTATCAGCCCCAGCATTTT
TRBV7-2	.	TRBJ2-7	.	CASSLITGNEQYF	TGTGCCAGCAGCTTAATTACCGGTAACGAGCAGTACTTC
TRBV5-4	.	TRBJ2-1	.	CASSSARSSYNEQFF	TGTGCCAGCAGCTCAGCGAGGAGCTCCTACAATGAGCAGTTCTTC
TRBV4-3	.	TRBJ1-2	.	CASSQETNPRGYTF	TGCGCCAGCAGCCAAGAAACGAATCCTAGAGGCTACACCTTC
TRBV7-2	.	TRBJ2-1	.	CASSLLWSRNEQFF	TGTGCCAGCAGCTTACTCTGGAGCCGAAATGAGCAGTTCTTC
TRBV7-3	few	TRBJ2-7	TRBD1	CASSLTGGYEQYF	TGTGCCAGCAGCTTGACAGGGGGATACGAGCAGTACTTC
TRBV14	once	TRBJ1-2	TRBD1	CASSQVSRTGYGYTF	TGTGCCAGCAGCCAAGTATCCCGGACAGGCTATGGCTACACCTTC
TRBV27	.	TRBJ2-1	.	CASSPWTAYNEQFF	TGTGCCAGCAGCCCTTGGACAGCTTACAATGAGCAGTTCTTC
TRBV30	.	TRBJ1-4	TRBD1	CATGQGRGEKLFF	TGTGCAACAGGACAGGGGAGAGGTGAAAAACTGTTTTTT
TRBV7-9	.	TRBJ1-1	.	CASTPFSTGNTEAFF	TGTGCCAGCACTCCCTTTTCGACAGGAAACACTGAAGCTTTCTTT
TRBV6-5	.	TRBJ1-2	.	CASSYTGGGYTF	TGTGCCAGCAGTTATACCGGGGGTGGCTACACCTTC
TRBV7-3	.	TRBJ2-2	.	CASNTPGSTGELFF	TGTGCCAGCAACACCCCGGGGAGCACCGGGGAGCTGTTTTTT
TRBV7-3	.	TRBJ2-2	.	CASSSQSRELFF	TGTGCCAGCAGCTCCCAATCCCGGGAGCTGTTTTTT
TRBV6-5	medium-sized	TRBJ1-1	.	CASRQGFGTEAFF	TGTGCCAGCAGGCAGGGTTTTGGGACTGAAGCTTTCTTT
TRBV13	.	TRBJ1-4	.	CASSLQGGGEKLFF	TGTGCCAGCAGCCTACAGGGAGGCGGTGAAAAACTGTTTTTT
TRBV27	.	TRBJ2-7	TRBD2	CASSPGTSGVSYEQYF	TGTGCCAGCAGCCCTGGGACTAGCGGGGTCTCCTACGAGCAGTACTTC
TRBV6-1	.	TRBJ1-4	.	CASSEAYGGNEKLFF	TGTGCCAGCAGTGAAGCCTATGGGGGTAATGAAAAACTGTTTTTT
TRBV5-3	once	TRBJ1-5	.	CARVWGASQPQHF	TGTGCCAGAGTTTGGGGGGCCTCCCAGCCCCAGCATTTT
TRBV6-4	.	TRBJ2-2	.	CASSAEESGELFF	TGTGCCAGCAGTGCAGAGGAGTCCGGGGAGCTGTTTTTT
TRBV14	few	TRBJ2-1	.	CASSKGAGRLGNEQFF	TGTGCCAGCAGCAAAGGGGCAGGGAGGCTAGGCAATGAGCAGTTCTTC
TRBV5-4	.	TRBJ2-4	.	CASSPDRTGGNIQYF	TGTGCCAGCAGCCCCGACCGGACCGGCGGAAACATTCAGTACTTC
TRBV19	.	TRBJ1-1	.	CASSIDFGAEAFF	TGTGCCAGTAGTATAGATTTCGGGGCTGAAGCTTTCTTT
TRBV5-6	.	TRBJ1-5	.	CASSPGNQPQHF	TGTGCCAGCAGCCCCGGCAATCAGCCCCAGCATTTT
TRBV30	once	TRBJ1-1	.	CAWSLRGGNTEAFF	TGTGCCTGGAGTCTCAGGGGCGGAAACACTGAAGCTTTCTTT
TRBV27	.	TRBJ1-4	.	CASSQAAVPEKLFF	TGTGCCAGCAGTCAGGCGGCAGTCCCTGAAAAACTGTTTTTT
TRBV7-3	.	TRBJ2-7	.	CASSLGPGTSYEQYF	TGTGCCAGCAGCTTAGGTCCGGGCACATCCTACGAGCAGTACTTC
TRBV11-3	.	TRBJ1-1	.	CASSLVGGEAFF	TGTGCCAGCAGCTTAGTGGGGGGTGAAGCTTTCTTT
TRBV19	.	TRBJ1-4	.	CASRRDRAFNEKLFF	TGTGCCAGTAGGAGGGACCGAGCCTTTAATGAAAAACTGTTTTTT
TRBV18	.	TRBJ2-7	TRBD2	CASSPRGGAYEQYF	TGTGCCAGCTCACCCCGCGGGGGGGCTTACGAGCAGTACTTC
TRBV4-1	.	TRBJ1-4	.	CASSQGGANEKLFF	TGCGCCAGCAGCCAAGGAGGTGCTAATGAAAAACTGTTTTTT
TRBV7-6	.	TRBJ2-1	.	CASSAQAVYNEQFF	TGTGCCAGCAGCGCTCAAGCAGTTTACAATGAGCAGTTCTTC
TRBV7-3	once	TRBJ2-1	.	CASSLTDEAGLPYNEQFF	TGTGCCAGCAGCTTAACTGACGAGGCGGGGCTCCCCTACAATGAGCAGTTCTTC
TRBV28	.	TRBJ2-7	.	CASRPQGVGYEQYF	TGTGCCAGCAGACCTCAGGGAGTGGGCTACGAGCAGTACTTC
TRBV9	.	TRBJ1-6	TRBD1	CASGRQGANSPLHF	TGTGCCAGCGGAAGACAGGGGGCTAATTCACCCCTCCACTTT
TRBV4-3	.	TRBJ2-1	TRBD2	CASSQSSGRAYNEQFF	TGCGCCAGCAGCCAGAGCAGCGGGAGGGCTTACAATGAGCAGTTCTTC
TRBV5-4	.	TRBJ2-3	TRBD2	CASSTTSGGLPSTDTQYF	TGTGCCAGCAGCACGACTAGCGGGGGGTTACCTAGCACAGATACGCAGTATTTT
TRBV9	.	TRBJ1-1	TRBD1	CASSAGGGTEAFF	TGTGCCAGCAGCGCAGGGGGCGGCACTGAAGCTTTCTTT
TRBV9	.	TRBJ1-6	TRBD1	CASSGTAPPLHF	TGTGCCAGCAGTGGGACAGCTCCACCCCTCCACTTT
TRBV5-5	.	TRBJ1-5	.	CASSLGGINQPQHF	TGTGCCAGCAGCCTGGGGGGGATAAATCAGCCCCAGCATTTT
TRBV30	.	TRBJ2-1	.	CAWSGRNNEQFF	TGTGCCTGGAGTGGACGGAACAATGAGCAGTTCTTC
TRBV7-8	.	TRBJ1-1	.	CASSLAGNTEAFF	TGTGCCAGCAGCTTAGCAGGGAACACTGAAGCTTTCTTT
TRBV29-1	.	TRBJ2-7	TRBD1	CSARTGRSYEQYF	TGCAGCGCTCGGACAGGGCGCTCCTACGAGCAGTACTTC
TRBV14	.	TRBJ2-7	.	CASSQGGWQAPSSYEQYF	TGTGCCAGCAGCCAAGGAGGTTGGCAGGCACCATCGAGCTACGAGCAGTACTTC
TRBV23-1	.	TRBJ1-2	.	CASSPLGTLDYGYTF	TGCGCCAGCAGTCCCTTAGGGACGCTCGACTATGGCTACACCTTC
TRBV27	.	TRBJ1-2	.	CASSLNRAWGYTF	TGTGCCAGCAGTTTAAACCGGGCGTGGGGCTACACCTTC
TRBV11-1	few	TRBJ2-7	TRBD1	CASSFSTGAYEQYF	TGTGCCAGCAGCTTCTCGACAGGGGCCTACGAGCAGTACTTC
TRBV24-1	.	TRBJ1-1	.	CATSDPDRMNTEAFF	TGTGCCACCAGTGATCCAGACAGGATGAACACTGAAGCTTTCTTT
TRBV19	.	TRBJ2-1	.	CASSIAGYNEQFF	TGTGCCAGTAGTATAGCCGGGTACAATGAGCAGTTCTTC
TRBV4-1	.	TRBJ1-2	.	CASSGGPNNYGYTF	TGCGCCAGCAGCGGAGGTCCGAACAACTATGGCTACACCTTC